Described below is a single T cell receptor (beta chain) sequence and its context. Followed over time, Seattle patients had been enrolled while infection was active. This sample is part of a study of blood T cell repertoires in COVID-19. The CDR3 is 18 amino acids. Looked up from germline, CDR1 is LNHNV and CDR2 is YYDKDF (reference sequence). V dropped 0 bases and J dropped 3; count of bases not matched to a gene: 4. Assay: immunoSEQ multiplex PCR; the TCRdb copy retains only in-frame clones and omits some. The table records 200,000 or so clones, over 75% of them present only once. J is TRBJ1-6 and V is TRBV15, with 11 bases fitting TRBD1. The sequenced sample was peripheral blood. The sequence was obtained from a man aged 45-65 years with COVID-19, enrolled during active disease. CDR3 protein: CATSRETGTGGYNSPLHF. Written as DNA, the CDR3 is TGTGCCACCAGCAGAGAAACCGGGACAGGGGGCTATAATTCACCCCTCCACTTT. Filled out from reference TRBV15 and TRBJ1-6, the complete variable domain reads DAMVIQNPRYQVTQFGKPVTLSCSQTLNHNVMYWYQQKSSQAPKLLFHYYDKDFNNEADTPDNFQSRRPNTSFCFLDIRSPGLGDTAMYLCATSRETGTGGYNSPLHFGNGTRLTVT.